This TCR beta chain was recorded in a study of blood T cells in healthy people across ages. Study-wide results and limits: Investigators treated diversity estimates from one million T cells as underestimates. Expanded clonotype shifts may have been confounded, as the donors had an unknown CMV status.

Germline CDR1 and CDR2: SGHRS and YFSETQ. The V gene lost 4 bases and the J gene lost 1 base, with 29 bases spanning the gap. This CDR3 is 20 amino acids long. A second PCR of about 7 to 12 cycles used a sample-barcoded 5' primer and a J-beta primer mix. TCRdb re-analysed the 5' RACE reads in MiXCR, keeping a single row per CDR3 protein. This table has 540,000 or so distinct CDR3 sequences, roughly 28% appearing once. Worth noting for this clonotype: Antigen unknown.

Healthy Caucasians from Russia aged about 6 to 95 served as donors. No fewer than 5.5 micrograms of total RNA were isolated from every sample. The V call is TRBV5-1, the J call TRBJ1-1; D uncertain. The TCR originated in a woman aged 70-85 years in good health. Source material: blood. The CDR3 loop is CASSPAQAQRGGAKNTEAFF. The CDR3 DNA follows: TGCGCCAGCAGCCCGGCCCAGGCCCAACGGGGAGGCGCAAAGAACACTGAAGCTTTCTTT.